This T cell receptor beta chain was recorded in a study of shared clonotypes between healthy human individuals. Splitting of CD4+ cells produced CD45RA+ naive and CD45RA-negative memory subsets. CDR3 length: 19 residues. V lost 1 base, J lost 4 bases, and 20 bases lay in between. Per the germline V gene, CDR1 is SGHAT and CDR2 is FQNNGV. Generated by immunoSEQ multiplex PCR, the TCRdb table keeps only in-frame clones and is missing some. This table has about 1 million clones, about 75% appearing once. V and J are TRBV11-2 and TRBJ1-6, with D unresolved. The specimen sequenced was memory CD4+ T cells sorted from blood. As for subset: CD45RA-negative fraction. This TCR derives from a young man in good health. The CDR3 reads CASSLAGIPNGNYNSPLHF. CDR3 coding DNA: TGTGCCAGCAGCTTAGCGGGTATTCCTAACGGGAATTATAATTCACCCCTCCACTTT.